The 6 T cell receptor beta chains listed next were all sequenced from one sample in a study of cytomegalovirus exposure and HLA in healthy donors. The assay was immunoSEQ multiplex PCR, and TCRdb's table has in-frame clones only and misses some. Found here are around 260,000 clones, about nine tenths of them singletons; the top ten hold roughly 3%. Material: PBMCs. Source of these receptors: a woman in her 30s in good health and CMV-seronegative.

The chain combines TRBV6-1 with TRBJ2-2, with D perhaps matching TRBD1 or TRBD2 (5 bases each). Germline V CDR1 and CDR2: MNHNS, SASEGT. V was pared by 6 bases and J by 4 bases, with 15 bases between. The CDR3 loop spans 15 amino acids. DNA for the CDR3: TGTGCCAGCAGCGTTGAGGGGAGCCCCACCGGGGAGCTGTTTTTT. It translates to CASSVEGSPTGELFF.

The rearrangement uses TRBV10-2 and TRBJ1-4; 10 nucleotides align to TRBD1. This CDR3 has 15 residues. V dropped 3 bases and J dropped 8; count of bases not matched to a gene: 6. CDR1 WSHSY and CDR2 SAAADI come from the germline V gene. The CDR3 bases are TGCGCCAGCAGTGACCAGACAGGGGGCGGAGAAAAACTGTTTTTT. It specifies CASSDQTGGGEKLFF.

This rearrangement joins TRBV6-6 to TRBJ2-2; D is unresolved. V lost 6 bases to trimming and J lost 1 base, with 9 bases between them. Germline V lookup: CDR1 MNHNY, CDR2 SVGAGI (reference sequence). CDR3 length: 14 residues. The CDR3 region is CASRLQQNTGELFF. The CDR3 DNA reads as TGTGCCAGCAGACTCCAACAGAACACCGGGGAGCTGTTTTTT.

The chain carries TRBV28 and TRBJ1-5; 10 positions match TRBD1. Germline V gene lookup returns CDR1 MDHEN and CDR2 SYDVKM. V lost 6 bases, J lost 2 bases, and 4 bases stayed unmatched. The CDR3 spans 15 residues. CDR3 protein: CASREGTGGNQPQHF. The CDR3 nucleotides read TGTGCCAGCAGGGAAGGGACAGGGGGCAATCAGCCCCAGCATTTT.

The chain employs TRBV6-1 and TRBJ2-3; TRBD1 might be the D (5 bases). The CDR3 extends over 14 amino acids. Trimming took off 7 bases at V and 1 base at J, with 12 bases between the two ends. CDR1 and CDR2 from the germline V gene are MNHNS and SASEGT. The chain's CDR3 is CASILIGGTDTQYF. CDR3 sequence (DNA): TGTGCCAGCATACTGATAGGGGGCACAGATACGCAGTATTTT.

The chain joins TRBV7-2 to TRBJ1-4; D gene uncertain. This CDR3 is 13 amino acids long. The ends were cut back, 6 bases at V and 7 bases at J, with 12 bases in the middle. CDR1 and CDR2 (germline): SGHTA, FQGNSA. CDR3 nucleotides: TGTGCCAGCAGTCCCGGGTTCGGTGAAAAACTGTTTTTT. Its translation: CASSPGFGEKLFF.